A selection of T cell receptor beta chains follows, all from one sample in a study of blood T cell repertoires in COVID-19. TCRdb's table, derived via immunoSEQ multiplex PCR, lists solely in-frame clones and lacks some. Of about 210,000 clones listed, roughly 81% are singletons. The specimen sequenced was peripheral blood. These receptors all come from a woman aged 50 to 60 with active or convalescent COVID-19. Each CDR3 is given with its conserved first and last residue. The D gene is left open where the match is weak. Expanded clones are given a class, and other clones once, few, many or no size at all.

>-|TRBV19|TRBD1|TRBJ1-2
TGTGCCCGCTATGGACAGGGATCCTGTGGCTACACCTTC
CARYGQGSCGYTF
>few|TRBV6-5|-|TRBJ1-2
TGTGCCAGCAGTCCGGGGAACTATGGCTACACCTTC
CASSPGNYGYTF
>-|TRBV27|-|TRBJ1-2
TGTGCCAGCAGTTTGGGGACAAACTATGGCTACACCTTC
CASSLGTNYGYTF
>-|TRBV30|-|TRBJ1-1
TGTGCCTGGAGTGTAGAGGACACAGCTTTCTTT
CAWSVEDTAFF
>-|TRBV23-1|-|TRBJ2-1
TGCGCCAGCAGTCGGAGCTCCTACAATGAGCAGTTCTTC
CASSRSSYNEQFF
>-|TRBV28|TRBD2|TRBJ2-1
TGTGCCAGCAGTTCACCGACTAGCGGGGTATACAATGAGCAGTTCTTC
CASSSPTSGVYNEQFF
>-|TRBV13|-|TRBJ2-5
TGTGCCAGCAGCAGGGAGCAAGAGACCCAGTACTTC
CASSREQETQYF
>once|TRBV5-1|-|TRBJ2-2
TGCGCCAGCAGCTTGACTAGAATGAACACCGGGGAGCTGTTTTTT
CASSLTRMNTGELFF
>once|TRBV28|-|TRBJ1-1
TGTGCCAGCACCACGTCGGATAGGGGGAACACTGAAGCTTTCTTT
CASTTSDRGNTEAFF
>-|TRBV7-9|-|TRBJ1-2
TGTGCCAGCAGACCCCAGGGAGGGGGTTTTAACTATGGCTACACCTTC
CASRPQGGGFNYGYTF
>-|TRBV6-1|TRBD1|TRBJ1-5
TGTGCCAGCAGTGCGACCGACAGGGGTAGCAATCAGCCCCAGCATTTT
CASSATDRGSNQPQHF
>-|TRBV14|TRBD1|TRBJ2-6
TGTGCCAGCAGCCAAGAGGACAGGAAGTACTCCGTCCTGACTTTC
CASSQEDRKYSVLTF
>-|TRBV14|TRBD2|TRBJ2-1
TGTGCCAGCAGCCAGAGACTAGCGGGACCGAGCAATGAGCAGTTCTTC
CASSQRLAGPSNEQFF
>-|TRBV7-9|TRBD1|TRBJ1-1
TGTGCCAGCGGACCGGGACAGGGGGCCCCTGAAGCTTTCTTT
CASGPGQGAPEAFF
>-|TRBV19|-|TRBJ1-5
TGTGCCAGTAGTATTGACGGGTTTAGCAATCAGCCCCAGCATTTT
CASSIDGFSNQPQHF
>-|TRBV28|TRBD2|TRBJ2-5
TGTGCCAGCAACGCTCTAGCGGGTTACCAAGAGACCCAGTACTTC
CASNALAGYQETQYF
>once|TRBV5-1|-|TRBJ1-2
TGCGCCAGCAGCCAGGACAGTACCTATGGCTACACCTTC
CASSQDSTYGYTF
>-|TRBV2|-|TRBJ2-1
TGTGCCAGCAGTGGGCAACTAGTGAATGAGCAGTTCTTC
CASSGQLVNEQFF
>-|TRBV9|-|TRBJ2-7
TGTGCCAGCAGCGTAGAAGGCGGAAGCTACGAGCAGTACTTC
CASSVEGGSYEQYF
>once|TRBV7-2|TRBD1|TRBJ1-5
TGTGCCAGCAGCTCCCCGGGACAGGGAGGTAATCAGCCCCAGCATTTT
CASSSPGQGGNQPQHF
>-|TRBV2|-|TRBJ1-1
TGTGCCAGCAGTGCCGCAGAGAACACTGAAGCTTTCTTT
CASSAAENTEAFF
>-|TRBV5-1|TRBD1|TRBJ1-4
TGCGCCAGCAGGCTGACAGGGGCTAATGAAAAACTGTTTTTT
CASRLTGANEKLFF
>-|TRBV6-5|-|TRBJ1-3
TGTGCCAGCAGTCGGACTGCTGGAAACACCATATATTTT
CASSRTAGNTIYF
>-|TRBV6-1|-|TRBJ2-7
TGTGCCAGCAGTGAAAGGGGGGGACCTCGCCCCTACGAGCAGTACTTC
CASSERGGPRPYEQYF
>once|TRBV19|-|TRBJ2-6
TGTGCCAGTAGTATAGATGGTCGGGGCTCTGGGGCCAACGTCCTGACTTTC
CASSIDGRGSGANVLTF
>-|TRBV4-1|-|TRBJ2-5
TGCGCCAGCAGCCAAGATGGTAGGAGACAAGAGACCCAGTACTTC
CASSQDGRRQETQYF
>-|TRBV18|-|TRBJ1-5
TGTGCCAGCTCACCATCGGGGGGAGAACAGCCCCAGCATTTT
CASSPSGGEQPQHF
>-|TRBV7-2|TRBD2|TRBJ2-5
TGTGCCAGCAGCCCCCGCGGGGGGGCCGGTGAGACCCAGTACTTC
CASSPRGGAGETQYF
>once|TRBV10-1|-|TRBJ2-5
TGCGCCAGCAGTGAGGCCCATGAGGGGACCCAGTACTTC
CASSEAHEGTQYF
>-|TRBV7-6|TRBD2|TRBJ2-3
TGTGCCAGCAGCCGGGGACTAGTTGAAGGAGATACGCAGTATTTT
CASSRGLVEGDTQYF
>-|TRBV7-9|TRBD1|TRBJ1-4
TGTGCCAGCAGCTTGTGGGGACAGGGACTGGATGAAAAACTGTTTTTT
CASSLWGQGLDEKLFF
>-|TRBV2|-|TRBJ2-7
TGTGCCAGCAGGGCCCCGGTTGACAGAGACTCCTACGAGCAGTACTTC
CASRAPVDRDSYEQYF
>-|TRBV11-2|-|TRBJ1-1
TGTGCCAGCAGCCCCCCGATGGGGACACCGAACACTGAAGCTTTCTTT
CASSPPMGTPNTEAFF
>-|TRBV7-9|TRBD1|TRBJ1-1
TGTGCCAGCAGTCGGACAGGGGTGGCCGAAGCTTTCTTT
CASSRTGVAEAFF
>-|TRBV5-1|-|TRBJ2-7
TGCGCCAGCAGCCTGCAGGGGGGCCAGGAGGGCGAGCAGTACTTC
CASSLQGGQEGEQYF
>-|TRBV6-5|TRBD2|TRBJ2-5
TGTGCCAGCAAGGGGACGGGAGGGCTCCAAGAGACCCAGTACTTC
CASKGTGGLQETQYF
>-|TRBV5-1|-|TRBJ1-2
TGCGCCAGCAGCTTGGAGGCTAGCCAACCGGGAGGCTACACCTTC
CASSLEASQPGGYTF
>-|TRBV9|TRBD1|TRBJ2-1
TGTGCCAGCAGCCCCGGGACAGGCGGTGACAATGAGCAGTTCTTC
CASSPGTGGDNEQFF
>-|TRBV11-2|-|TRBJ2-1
TGTGCCAGCAGCGTAAGGGACAATAACTACAATGAGCAGTTCTTC
CASSVRDNNYNEQFF
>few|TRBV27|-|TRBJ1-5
TGTGCCAGCATCCCAACGGGGGGGCGCGATCAGCCCCAGCATTTT
CASIPTGGRDQPQHF
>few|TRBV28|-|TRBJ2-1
TGTGCCAGCAGTTCTTGGAGGCTAGGGTCGGATGAGCAGTTCTTC
CASSSWRLGSDEQFF
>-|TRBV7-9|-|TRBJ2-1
TGTGCCAGCAGCCGGGGAAAAGGGAATGAGCAGTTCTTC
CASSRGKGNEQFF
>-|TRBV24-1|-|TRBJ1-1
TGTGCCACCAGTGATAACCAGGGCCGCGGCCTGGCTGAAGCTTTCTTT
CATSDNQGRGLAEAFF
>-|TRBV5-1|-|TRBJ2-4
TGCGCCAGCAGCTCCACCGGGACTGGAAGTAACATTCAGTACTTC
CASSSTGTGSNIQYF
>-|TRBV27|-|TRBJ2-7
TGTGCCAGCAGCTCCCTCGACAGGCTAGGCTACGAGCAGTACTTC
CASSSLDRLGYEQYF
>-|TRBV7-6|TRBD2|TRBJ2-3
TGTGCCAGCAGCTTAGCGCCTCTGCGGGGGGGCGGCACAGATACGCAGTATTTT
CASSLAPLRGGGTDTQYF
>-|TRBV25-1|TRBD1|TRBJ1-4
TGTGCCAGCAGGGACAGGGGGGCGACTAATGAAAAACTGTTTTTT
CASRDRGATNEKLFF
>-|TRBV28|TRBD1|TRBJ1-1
TGTGCCAGCAGAGGGACAGGGGGGAACACTGAAGCTTTCTTT
CASRGTGGNTEAFF
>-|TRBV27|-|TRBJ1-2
TGTGCCAGCAGTTTAGGGGGGAACTATGGCTACACCTTC
CASSLGGNYGYTF